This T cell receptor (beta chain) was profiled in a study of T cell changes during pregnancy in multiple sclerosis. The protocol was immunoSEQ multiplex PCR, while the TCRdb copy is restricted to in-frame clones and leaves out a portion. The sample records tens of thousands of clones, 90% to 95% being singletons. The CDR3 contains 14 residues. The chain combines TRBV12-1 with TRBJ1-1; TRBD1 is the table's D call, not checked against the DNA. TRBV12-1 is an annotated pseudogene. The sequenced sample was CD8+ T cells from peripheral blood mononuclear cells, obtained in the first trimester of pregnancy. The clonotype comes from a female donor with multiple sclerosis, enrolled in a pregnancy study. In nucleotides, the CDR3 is TGTGCCAGCAGCACCCGGGACAGTAACACTGAAGCTTTCTTT. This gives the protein CASSTRDSNTEAFF.